This T cell receptor (beta chain) was found in a study of cytomegalovirus exposure and HLA in healthy donors. Comment on this clone: Its specificity is not known.

Study observations and caveats: It was in a later analysis that TCR association rates were seen to vary by HLA locus, highest for DRB1 and lowest for HLA-C. A link between a missense DCLRE1C variant and TCR beta V- and J-gene trimming emerged from a later analysis.

Researchers ran the PCR with 60 Vbeta and 13 Jbeta primers. Generated by immunoSEQ multiplex PCR, the TCRdb table keeps only in-frame clones and is missing some. Among around 67,000 clones listed, 85% to 90% were seen once. The CDR3 has 15 residues. Looked up from germline, CDR1 is MNHEY and CDR2 is SMNVEV (reference sequence). With 6 bases clipped from V and 5 bases from J, the junction kept 6 bases outside the gene matches. This receptor was identified in a woman aged 25 to 39 in good health and CMV-seropositive. The chain employs TRBV27 and TRBJ2-3; 12 nucleotides match TRBD2. The material sequenced was PBMCs. DNA of the CDR3: TGTGCCAGCAGGAGGGCTAGCGGGGGGGTAGATACGCAGTATTTT. Its protein product is CASRRASGGVDTQYF.